The 8 T cell receptor beta chains presented below share a single source sample, sequenced in a study of T cells after yellow fever vaccination. TCRdb recomputed calls from the 5' RACE reads with MiXCR, one row per CDR3 protein. The top ten hold more than 13% of the sample, which has hundreds of thousands of distinct CDR3 sequences, approximately 15% seen once. The sequenced sample was PBMCs, obtained on the day of the yellow fever booster vaccination. Receptors were obtained from a man under 40 who received the YFV17D yellow fever vaccine.

V gene TRBV5-4 combines with J gene TRBJ2-3; TRBD1 aligns across 9 bases. This CDR3 is built from 13 residues. V lost 9 bases, J lost 4 bases, and 6 bases stayed unmatched. The germline CDR1 and CDR2 sequences are SGHNT and YYREEE (reference sequence). The CDR3 region is CATNRGQADTQYF. The CDR3 DNA follows: TGTGCCACCAACAGGGGGCAGGCAGATACGCAGTATTTT. Full variable domain (rest looked up from reference TRBV5-4 and TRBJ2-3): ETGVTQSPTHLIKTRGQQVTLRCSSQSGHNTVSWYQQALGQGPQFIFQYYREEENGRGNFPPRFSGLQFPNYSSELNVNALELDDSALYLCATNRGQADTQYFGPGTRLTVL.

J is TRBJ1-6 and V is TRBV7-2, with D perhaps matching TRBD1 (5 bases). Trimming removed 1 base from V and 3 bases from J, with 16 bases in between. The germline gives CDR1 SGHTA, CDR2 FQGNSA. The CDR3 runs 18 residues. The chain's CDR3 is CASSLGYRMGLYNSPLHF. For the CDR3, the DNA is TGTGCCAGCAGCTTAGGCTACAGGATGGGGCTCTATAATTCACCCCTCCACTTT.

This chain uses TRBV24-1 with TRBJ2-3; 13 bases map to TRBD2. The junction had 5 bases not matched to a gene; V was cut back by 1 base and J by 2 bases. Germline V gene lookup returns CDR1 KGHDR and CDR2 SFDVKD. The CDR3 runs 18 residues. CDR3 protein: CATSDFSGLAGNTDTQYF. CDR3 nucleotides: TGTGCCACCAGTGATTTTTCGGGACTAGCGGGAAACACAGATACGCAGTATTTT.

This clonotype was seen a few times. The chain recombines TRBV2 with TRBJ2-1; 9 bases fit TRBD2. Germline V CDR1 and CDR2: SNHLY, FYNNEI. J gave up 4 bases and V 8 bases, and 15 bases lay outside the gene matches. The CDR3 is 17 residues long. The CDR3 region is CASQILSGGRAYNEQFF. The CDR3 bases are TGTGCCAGCCAGATCCTCTCTGGCGGGAGGGCGTACAATGAGCAGTTCTTC.

V gene TRBV27 combines with J gene TRBJ2-4, with D unclear. This CDR3 has 13 residues. V lost 0 bases and J lost 7, with 7 bases in between. The germline V gene encodes CDR1 MNHEY and CDR2 SMNVEV (reference sequence). The DNA of the CDR3 is TGTGCCAGCAGTTTATCACACAGCAACATTCAGTACTTC. Encoded protein: CASSLSHSNIQYF.

This clonotype was recorded a few times. The chain is built from TRBV11-2 and TRBJ2-7, with D perhaps TRBD1 (5 bases). In germline, CDR1 is SGHAT, CDR2 FQNNGV. This CDR3 comprises 15 residues. V lost 5 bases to trimming and J lost 0 bases, with 14 bases between them. CDR3 amino acids: CASSPAFGASYEQYF. The CDR3 DNA is TGTGCCAGCAGCCCAGCTTTTGGGGCCTCCTACGAGCAGTACTTC. The full variable domain, completed using reference TRBV11-2 and TRBJ2-7, is EAGVAQSPRYKIIEKRQSVAFWCNPISGHATLYWYQQILGQGPKLLIQFQNNGVVDDSQLPKDRFSAERLKGVDSTLKIQPAKLEDSAVYLCASSPAFGASYEQYFGPGTRLTVT.

This chain uses TRBV20-1 with TRBJ2-1, with D perhaps matching TRBD2 (6 bases). The CDR3 covers 13 residues. V gave up 6 bases and J gave up 12 bases, with 21 bases separating them. Germline lookup yields CDR1 DFQATT and CDR2 SNEGSKA (reference sequence). CDR3 nucleotide sequence: TGCAGTGCCCCCGAGGGGACTTCCGGGACGCAGTTCTTC. It is translated as CSAPEGTSGTQFF.

This clonotype has at least ten counts. The chain employs TRBV28 and TRBJ2-5; D remains unclear. CDR3 length: 10 residues. V gave up 9 bases and J gave up 5 bases, with 7 bases separating them. CDR1 is MDHEN, CDR2 SYDVKM, per germline. The CDR3 protein is CASLGETQYF. CDR3 sequence (DNA): TGTGCCAGTCTCGGGGAGACCCAGTACTTC.